The rows below give T cell receptor beta chains drawn from one sample of a study of response to subunit inactivated influenza vaccine. From the RT-PCR reads, TCRdb called clonotypes with MiXCR, one entry per CDR3 protein. The sample holds 650,000 to 800,000 distinct CDR3 sequences, roughly 14% seen once. Sequenced here: PBMCs from blood, sampled 14 days before vaccination. Every receptor here comes from a man aged 45 to 65 who received an inactivated influenza vaccine. Each CDR3 is given with its conserved first and last residue. The D gene is left open where the match is weak. Rows may omit the clone size; those that give it use once, few, many or a size class.

>TRBV15|few|TRBJ1-1|.
TGTGCCACCAGCGGTAGGCTCGTCACTGAAGCTTTCTTT
CATSGRLVTEAFF
>TRBV7-9|few|TRBJ1-2|.
TGTGCCAGCAGCTTATCTATGGGTGACGGCTACACCTTC
CASSLSMGDGYTF
>TRBV5-1|.|TRBJ2-1|.
TGCGCCAGCAGCCCACTCGGGACCACCAGTACTAACAATGAGCAGTTCTTC
CASSPLGTTSTNNEQFF
>TRBV6-5|.|TRBJ1-1|.
TGTGCCAGCAGTACCCCCGGGACTGAAGCTTTCTTT
CASSTPGTEAFF
>TRBV4-3|few|TRBJ2-3|TRBD2
TGCGCCAGCAGCCAACAAGCGGGAAGCACAGATACGCAGTATTTT
CASSQQAGSTDTQYF
>TRBV4-1|few|TRBJ1-3|.
TGCGCCAGCAGCCAGGCTGACAGCTCTGGAAACACCATATATTTT
CASSQADSSGNTIYF
>TRBV6-5|few|TRBJ1-5|.
TGTGCCAGCAGTTACCCAGGCTCGAGCAATCAGCCCCAGCATTTT
CASSYPGSSNQPQHF
>TRBV2|.|TRBJ2-7|TRBD1
TGTGCCAGCACGGTCAGGGGGCCCTACGAGCAGTACTTC
CASTVRGPYEQYF
>TRBV7-3|.|TRBJ2-1|.
TGTGCCAGCAGCCCAGGGACTCTGAAAAATGAGCAGTTCTTC
CASSPGTLKNEQFF
>TRBV30|few|TRBJ1-4|TRBD1
TGTGCCGGGACAGCAACTAATGAAAAACTGTTTTTT
CAGTATNEKLFF
>TRBV10-2|.|TRBJ1-1|TRBD1
TGCGCCAGCAGCCTCCGGGACAGGGTAACGAACACTGAAGCTTTCTTT
CASSLRDRVTNTEAFF
>TRBV11-2|few|TRBJ2-1|.
TGTGCCAGCAGCTTAGTAACAGACCAAGAGCAGTTCTTC
CASSLVTDQEQFF
>TRBV11-2|few|TRBJ2-5|.
TGTGCCAGCAGCTTAGGCCCGGAGGGCCGGGAGACCCAGTACTTC
CASSLGPEGRETQYF
>TRBV5-1|few|TRBJ2-1|TRBD1
TGCGCCAGCAGCCCCGGGACAGGGGGCTTGTACAATGAGCAGTTCTTC
CASSPGTGGLYNEQFF
>TRBV20-1|.|TRBJ2-1|.
TGCAGTGCTAGAGTACCTAGCCTCTACAACAATGAGCAGTTCTTC
CSARVPSLYNNEQFF
>TRBV4-1|.|TRBJ2-4|.
TGCGCCAGCAGCCAAGACGTACGGGTTCTAGCCAAAAACATTCAGTACTTC
CASSQDVRVLAKNIQYF
>TRBV27|.|TRBJ1-1|.
TGTGCCAGCAGTTTATCTTTAGTCAGCCACACTGAAGCTTTCTTT
CASSLSLVSHTEAFF
>TRBV12-3/TRBV12-4|.|TRBJ1-5|TRBD1
TGTGCCAGCAGCCCGGACAGGGGGGCAAATCAGCCCCAGCATTTT
CASSPDRGANQPQHF
>TRBV6-5|.|TRBJ1-1|.
TGTGCCAGCAGTTACTATTCGGGTTCACTGAACACTGAAGCTTTCTTT
CASSYYSGSLNTEAFF
>TRBV6-2/TRBV6-3|few|TRBJ2-3|TRBD1
TGTGCCAGCAGTTACGGGACAGGGTTCACAGATACGCAGTATTTT
CASSYGTGFTDTQYF
>TRBV5-5|many|TRBJ2-1|TRBD1
TGTGCCAGCAGCACCGGGACAGGGGGTTACAATGAGCAGTTCTTC
CASSTGTGGYNEQFF
>TRBV5-1|.|TRBJ2-3|TRBD2
TGCGCCAGCAGCTTGGAGTCTAGCGGGGGATATACGCAGTATTTT
CASSLESSGGYTQYF
>TRBV20-1|few|TRBJ2-1|.
TGCAGTGCTAGAGATGTACTACTCCACTACAATGAGCAGTTCTTC
CSARDVLLHYNEQFF
>TRBV7-7|many|TRBJ2-2|.
TGTGCTAGCAGCTTAGCGCTAGGCCCCGGGGAGCTGTTTTTT
CASSLALGPGELFF
>TRBV11-2|.|TRBJ1-4|.
TGTGCCAGCAGCTTCGCCCAGGGACCTGAAAAACTGTTTTTT
CASSFAQGPEKLFF
>TRBV28|few|TRBJ2-7|.
TGTGCCAGCAGTTTATTCGGATATCTTGAGCAGTACTTC
CASSLFGYLEQYF
>TRBV4-1|.|TRBJ2-3|.
TGCGCCAGCAGCCCTGGTCCAATTGAAGATACGCAGTATTTT
CASSPGPIEDTQYF
>TRBV6-2/TRBV6-3|.|TRBJ2-6|.
TGTGCCAGCAGAAAAACAGGGAACTCTGGGGCCAACGTCCTGACTTTC
CASRKTGNSGANVLTF
>TRBV27|.|TRBJ2-7|TRBD1
TGTGCCAGCAAACGACAGGGGGCTACTAACGAGCAGTACTTC
CASKRQGATNEQYF
>TRBV6-2/TRBV6-3|few|TRBJ2-7|.
TGTGCCAGCAGTTACTCGATTGGACAGCAGACCTACGAGCAGTACTTC
CASSYSIGQQTYEQYF
>TRBV7-9|many|TRBJ1-2|.
TGTGCCAGCAGCTTAGACGTCAGTTGGTCCTATGGCTACACCTTC
CASSLDVSWSYGYTF
>TRBV6-2/TRBV6-3|few|TRBJ2-4|.
TGTGCCAGCAGCGGGGATTCGAGAAACATTCAGTACTTC
CASSGDSRNIQYF
>TRBV5-1|.|TRBJ2-7|.
TGCGCCAGCAGCTTGGCCTTCAACGAGCAGTACTTC
CASSLAFNEQYF
>TRBV20-1|few|TRBJ2-1|.
TGCAGTGCTAGAGACAGTGGGAGGCTGGTCTATGAGCAGTTCTTC
CSARDSGRLVYEQFF
>TRBV20-1|few|TRBJ2-1|TRBD2
TGCAGTGCTAGTCTAGCGGGCCCCACAGATGAGCAGTTCTTC
CSASLAGPTDEQFF
>TRBV7-2|.|TRBJ2-7|TRBD2
TGTGCCAGCAGCTTAGCACTAGCGGGGAGCTCCGGCTACGAGCAGTACTTC
CASSLALAGSSGYEQYF
>TRBV6-1|few|TRBJ2-5|TRBD2
TGTGCCAGCAGCCCGGGACTAGCGGGAGTAAAGACCCAGTACTTC
CASSPGLAGVKTQYF
>TRBV19|.|TRBJ2-1|.
TGTGCCAGTAGTATAAGGAACCCAGGGAGGAATGAGCAGTTCTTC
CASSIRNPGRNEQFF
>TRBV7-9|.|TRBJ2-3|.
TGTGCCAGCAGGTTAGACCAGTTCACAGATACGCAGTATTTT
CASRLDQFTDTQYF
>TRBV6-1|.|TRBJ2-2|.
TGTGCCAGCAGTGCCACTTCGGCCGGGGAGCTGTTTTTT
CASSATSAGELFF
>TRBV12-3/TRBV12-4|.|TRBJ1-1|.
TGTGCCAGCAGTTTAAAGGGCTCCACTGAAGCTTTCTTT
CASSLKGSTEAFF
>TRBV20-1|few|TRBJ2-1|TRBD1
TGCAGTGCTAGGCCGCAGGGGGACAATGAGCAGTTCTTC
CSARPQGDNEQFF
>TRBV2|few|TRBJ2-1|.
TGTGCCAGCAGTGAAGTAGAGTCCTACAATGAGCAGTTCTTC
CASSEVESYNEQFF
>TRBV28|.|TRBJ1-4|.
TGTGCCAGCAGTCGTGCCCCGGGACTCTCAGGTGAAAAACTGTTTTTT
CASSRAPGLSGEKLFF
>TRBV28|.|TRBJ2-1|TRBD2
TGTGCCAGCAGTGTGACTAGCGGGGGCCGGGGGGGTGAGCAGTTCTTC
CASSVTSGGRGGEQFF
>TRBV7-9|few|TRBJ2-4|TRBD1
TGTGCCTCCGGGACAGGGAAGGGGGCCAAAAACATTCAGTACTTC
CASGTGKGAKNIQYF
>TRBV12-3/TRBV12-4|.|TRBJ1-4|.
TGTGCCAGCAGTAACCGGGGCCTGGATGAAAAACTGTTTTTT
CASSNRGLDEKLFF
>TRBV11-2|.|TRBJ2-1|TRBD1
TGTGCCAGCAGCTTAGGAGGGGGCGAGGATGAGCAGTTCTTC
CASSLGGGEDEQFF